This is a list of T cell receptor beta chains from one sample in a study of cytomegalovirus exposure and HLA in healthy donors. Clones were read by immunoSEQ multiplex PCR, and TCRdb kept only the in-frame ones, dropping some. The table shows 150,000 to 200,000 clones, with more than 65% occurring only once. Sample: PBMCs. The receptor source for this set is a woman in her thirties in good health and CMV-seronegative. The CDR3 runs from the conserved cysteine through the conserved F or W. D genes are given only for firm matches. Clone size, where shown, is once, few, many, or a class for clones that have expanded.

J gene: TRBJ1-5
clone size: NA
V gene: TRBV6-1
D gene: TRBD1
CDR3 length: 15
CDR3 DNA: TGTGCCAGCAGCTCTGGACAGGGGGTTCGATGGCCCCAGCATTTT
CDR3 protein: CASSSGQGVRWPQHF

J gene: TRBJ1-5
clone size: once
V gene: TRBV19
D gene: TRBD1
CDR3 length: 17
CDR3 DNA: TGTGCCAGTAGTAGTAGGGACAGGGGATTACGCAATCAGCCCCAGCATTTT
CDR3 protein: CASSSRDRGLRNQPQHF

J gene: TRBJ2-7
clone size: NA
V gene: TRBV13
D gene: TRBD2
CDR3 length: 18
CDR3 DNA: TGTGCCAGCAGGATCCGTGGGACTAGCGGGAGGTCGTCCTACGAGCAGTACTTC
CDR3 protein: CASRIRGTSGRSSYEQYF

J gene: TRBJ1-5
clone size: NA
V gene: TRBV30
D gene: TRBD1
CDR3 length: 15
CDR3 DNA: TGTGCCTGGAGACAGGGGTTCAGCGGCAATCAGCCCCAGCATTTT
CDR3 protein: CAWRQGFSGNQPQHF

J gene: TRBJ1-3
clone size: NA
V gene: TRBV15
D gene: NA
CDR3 length: 15
CDR3 DNA: TGTGCCACCAGCAGAGATCAGGGGCCGGGAAACACCATATATTTT
CDR3 protein: CATSRDQGPGNTIYF

J gene: TRBJ2-7
clone size: NA
V gene: TRBV4-3
D gene: TRBD2
CDR3 length: 19
CDR3 DNA: TGCGCCAGCAGCCAAGCTACTAGCGGGAGGGCCTTAGGGTCCTACGAGCAGTACTTC
CDR3 protein: CASSQATSGRALGSYEQYF

J gene: TRBJ2-7
clone size: NA
V gene: TRBV5-1
D gene: NA
CDR3 length: 16
CDR3 DNA: TGCGCCAGCAGCGAGGGACACGGTTCTCTTGGGTACGAGCAGTACTTC
CDR3 protein: CASSEGHGSLGYEQYF

J gene: TRBJ2-7
clone size: NA
V gene: TRBV7-2
D gene: TRBD1
CDR3 length: 12
CDR3 DNA: TGTGCCAGCAGCCCCGACAGGGAAGCGCAGTACTTC
CDR3 protein: CASSPDREAQYF

J gene: TRBJ1-2
clone size: NA
V gene: TRBV29-1
D gene: NA
CDR3 length: 12
CDR3 DNA: TGCAGCGCCAGGGACACCTACTATGGCTACACCTTC
CDR3 protein: CSARDTYYGYTF

J gene: TRBJ1-4
clone size: NA
V gene: TRBV21-1
D gene: NA
CDR3 length: 20
CDR3 DNA: TGTGCCAGCAGCAAGGGAAGCCCGGGACAGGGGGCTGCAACTAATGAAAAACTGTTTTTT
CDR3 protein: CASSKGSPGQGAATNEKLFF

J gene: TRBJ2-7
clone size: few
V gene: TRBV7-2
D gene: NA
CDR3 length: 15
CDR3 DNA: TGTGCCAGCAGCTTACCCGGACAGAGAACCTACGAGCAGTACTTC
CDR3 protein: CASSLPGQRTYEQYF

J gene: TRBJ2-7
clone size: once
V gene: TRBV30
D gene: TRBD2
CDR3 length: 18
CDR3 DNA: TGTGCCTGGAGTCGCCTTTTTGGACTAGCGGGAGGTGTCCACGAGCAGTACTTC
CDR3 protein: CAWSRLFGLAGGVHEQYF

J gene: TRBJ2-2
clone size: NA
V gene: TRBV5-1
D gene: NA
CDR3 length: 15
CDR3 DNA: TGCGCCAGCAGCGAGGGACAAGCGAACACCGGGGAGCTGTTTTTT
CDR3 protein: CASSEGQANTGELFF

J gene: TRBJ2-5
clone size: NA
V gene: TRBV5-1
D gene: NA
CDR3 length: 13
CDR3 DNA: TGCGCCAGCAGCTTGGAACTACAAGAGACCCAGTACTTC
CDR3 protein: CASSLELQETQYF

J gene: TRBJ2-5
clone size: NA
V gene: TRBV19
D gene: TRBD2
CDR3 length: 15
CDR3 DNA: TGTGCCAGTAGTATCATGATAGCGGGGCGCCAGACCCAGTACTTC
CDR3 protein: CASSIMIAGRQTQYF

J gene: TRBJ1-5
clone size: few
V gene: TRBV18
D gene: NA
CDR3 length: 14
CDR3 DNA: TGTGCCAGCTCACCACGGGGGGGAGCCCAGCCCCAGCATTTT
CDR3 protein: CASSPRGGAQPQHF

J gene: TRBJ1-2
clone size: NA
V gene: TRBV7-9
D gene: NA
CDR3 length: 13
CDR3 DNA: TGTGCCAGCAGACTGAATCAGGGTTCTGGCTACACCTTC
CDR3 protein: CASRLNQGSGYTF

J gene: TRBJ1-1
clone size: NA
V gene: TRBV18
D gene: TRBD1
CDR3 length: 13
CDR3 DNA: TGTGCCAGCTCACCACTACAGGGGGCTGAAGCTTTCTTT
CDR3 protein: CASSPLQGAEAFF

J gene: TRBJ2-3
clone size: NA
V gene: TRBV2
D gene: NA
CDR3 length: 15
CDR3 DNA: TGTGCCAGCAGTGTTCGAGGGGGAAGCACAGATACGCAGTATTTT
CDR3 protein: CASSVRGGSTDTQYF

J gene: TRBJ1-5
clone size: NA
V gene: TRBV5-1
D gene: TRBD1
CDR3 length: 17
CDR3 DNA: TGCGCCAGCAGCTTGGGGGTCGAGGGGGCCGGGAATCAGCCCCAGCATTTT
CDR3 protein: CASSLGVEGAGNQPQHF

J gene: TRBJ2-5
clone size: NA
V gene: TRBV10-3
D gene: TRBD1
CDR3 length: 13
CDR3 DNA: TGTGCCATCAACAGGGGGCGCGCGGAGACCCAGTACTTC
CDR3 protein: CAINRGRAETQYF

J gene: TRBJ2-3
clone size: NA
V gene: TRBV4-1
D gene: NA
CDR3 length: 15
CDR3 DNA: TGCGCCAGCAGCCAAGGGGGACAAGGCACAGATACGCAGTATTTT
CDR3 protein: CASSQGGQGTDTQYF